This T cell receptor (beta chain) was profiled in a study of T-cell memory formation after mild COVID-19. Study in general: The study found TCR clusters largely donor specific.

Via MiXCR, TCRdb re-called the 5' RACE reads, giving one row per CDR3 protein. The repertoire holds approximately 200,000 distinct CDR3 sequences, approximately 16% seen once, with under 2.5% in the top ten. This clonotype was counted between two and nine times. Germline assignment: CDR1 SNHLY and CDR2 FYNNEI. The germline V and J ends were trimmed by 6 bases and 7 bases, with 13 bases remaining between them. This CDR3 is 13 amino acids long. Sequencing was done on a sample of PBMCs or a T cell subset sorted from them (not recorded which). The chain uses TRBV2 and TRBJ1-5; D not resolved. This receptor was taken from an adult woman who had mild COVID-19 (a few samples of this study predate the infection). Cell type and time point are not known. The DNA for the CDR3 is TGTGCCAGCAGATGGGCACCTGAACAGCCCCAGCATTTT. Translating it yields CASRWAPEQPQHF.